Each of the 8 T cell receptor beta chains below was sequenced from the same sample in a study of human T cells and chemical hapten exposure. The time point: patch test 1, 2 weeks after DPC sensitization. Regarding treatment: therapeutic diphenylcyclopropenone sensitization with weekly scalp DPC. Total RNA was extracted from unfractionated whole blood. Each CDR3 protein gets one entry after TCRdb re-called the RACE reads with MiXCR. The table shows 40,000 to 50,000 distinct CDR3 sequences, with more than 3% occurring only once. Sequenced material: whole blood, taken in connection with sensitization to the hapten diphenylcyclopropenone (DPC). The receptors originated from a man in his fifties with alopecia areata. Some clones in this sample may be carry-over from other donors' samples.

This clonotype has a count of ten or more. The chain carries TRBV12-3 or TRBV12-4 and TRBJ2-2, with a possible D match to TRBD2 (6 bases). V gave up 6 bases and J gave up 7 bases, with 12 bases separating them. This CDR3 region has 13 residues. The CDR3 DNA is TGTGCCAGCAGACGCGGGGTTGACGGGGAGCTGTTTTTT. Translating gives CASRRGVDGELFF.

This clonotype was seen ten or more times. The chain joins TRBV9 to TRBJ1-5; perhaps TRBD1 as D (5 bases). There are 15 residues in the CDR3. Germline lookup yields CDR1 SGDLS and CDR2 YYNGEE. Trimming left V 3 bases short and J 7 bases short, with 17 bases between. CDR3 in DNA: TGTGCCAGCAGCGCCCGTGGGGGGGAGGAACAGCCCCAGCATTTT. Amino acid sequence: CASSARGGEEQPQHF.

This clonotype was seen repeatedly, ten times or more. This chain connects TRBV7-9 to TRBJ2-7; D is perhaps TRBD1 (7 bases). This CDR3 comprises 15 residues. CDR1 is SEHNR and CDR2 is FQNEAQ in the germline V gene (reference sequence). Trimming cost V 8 bases and J 1 base, with 18 bases left between them. The CDR3 DNA reads as TGTGCCAGCGGACCTGGAGGGGGCTTTTCCTACGAGCAGTACTTC. The encoded protein is CASGPGGGFSYEQYF.

In this sample, this clonotype turned up many times. V usage is TRBV6-2 or TRBV6-3 and J usage is TRBJ1-1; D call uncertain. The germline V gene encodes CDR1 MNHEY and CDR2 SVGEGT. The CDR3 spans 14 residues. V lost 6 bases, J lost 0 bases, and 11 bases lay in between. The CDR3 sequence: CASSDGIMNTEAFF. In DNA, the CDR3 is TGTGCCAGCAGCGACGGAATAATGAACACTGAAGCTTTCTTT.

This clonotype appeared a few times. This chain uses TRBV12-3 or TRBV12-4 with TRBJ2-3; perhaps TRBD1 as D (6 bases). CDR3 length equals 15 residues. Trimming removed 5 bases at V and 1 base at J, with 13 bases between. For the CDR3, the DNA is TGTGCCAGCAGTCGTCCGGGACAAGGCACAGATACGCAGTATTTT. As protein: CASSRPGQGTDTQYF.

This clonotype has a count of ten or more. This rearrangement joins TRBV28 to TRBJ2-3; D perhaps matches TRBD2 (6 bases). The V end was cut by 6 bases, the J end by 0 bases, with 10 bases between. The germline V gene encodes CDR1 MDHEN and CDR2 SYDVKM. CDR3 length: 14 residues. In DNA, the CDR3 is TGTGCCAGCAGGGAGGGGACTAGCACAGATACGCAGTATTTT. The encoded protein is CASREGTSTDTQYF.

This clonotype showed up many times. The rearrangement joins TRBV6-5 to TRBJ2-1; 9 nucleotides agree with TRBD2. This CDR3 contains 15 residues. CDR1 and CDR2 from the germline V gene are MNHEY and SVGAGI. The ends lost 6 bases at V and 4 bases at J; junction bases unmatched: 7. CDR3 loop: CASRIGLATYNEQFF. CDR3 DNA: TGTGCCAGCAGGATAGGACTAGCGACTTACAATGAGCAGTTCTTC.

This clonotype was seen at least ten times. The genes are TRBV20-1 and TRBJ2-7, with 8 bases lining up with TRBD1. Per the germline V gene, CDR1 is DFQATT and CDR2 is SNEGSKA (reference sequence). Trimming removed 1 base from V and 0 bases from J; junction bases left unmatched: 5. This CDR3 spans 15 amino acids. The CDR3 region is CSARGTGQASYEQYF. The CDR3 DNA sequence: TGCAGTGCTAGAGGAACGGGACAGGCCTCCTACGAGCAGTACTTC.